A single T cell receptor beta chain is shown here with its context. Which antigen it targets is not known. No clone much larger than this one lies a single base away; base qualities are absent. These data are taken from a study of shared clonotypes between healthy human individuals (dated by TCRdb to 2019 to 2021). For context, the study as a whole: The cohort comprised two women and a few men aged 18 to 49 years. Per donor, three plates each were used for CD4 naive and CD4 memory, two for CD8 naive, and one for CD8 memory. Leukapheresis yielded between about 0.9 and 9 billion PBMCs per donor. The study deeply sequenced blood TCR repertoires of several healthy adults to estimate repertoire size and the extent of clonotype sharing between individuals. Libraries were prepared and TCR repertoires were sequenced by different laboratories using diverse techniques, in order to increase sequencing depth and limit assay-specific biases.

CD8 naive samples consisted of CD45RO-negative cells that were positively selected for CCR7, yielding a CD45RA+CCR7+ population without TemRA cells. The donors were healthy, HIV-negative adults who had no recently reported acute infections or vaccinations. Every donor was a Caucasian adult residing in Nashville, Tennessee, USA. Blood was collected by leukapheresis, and PBMCs were isolated by Ficoll-Histopaque density gradient centrifugation and then cryopreserved in liquid nitrogen vapor phase. Analytical flow cytometry was used to check the purity and quantity of each magnetically sorted T cell population. Genomic DNA was isolated from every sorted fraction and measured by UV absorbance on a Nanodrop 2000c. Study-wide conclusions, independent of this receptor: Even with the large sequencing depth, rarefaction of the sorted-subset datasets indicated that sequencing was incomplete. Because the study included only a small number of donors, the genetic and exposure-history diversity represented was limited. Naive subsets generally had larger estimated clonotype richness than memory subsets did. Sampling was limited to blood, and TCR repertoires in tissue likely differ from TCR repertoires in blood. Clonotypes shared by all four sorted-subset donors showed higher generation probabilities than non-shared clonotypes. Based on pairwise subsampling, the degree of clonotype sharing among donors was expected to be affected by sequencing depth. Across a handful of donors, about 4.5% of naive CD4, 3.5% of naive CD8, 2% to 2.5% of memory CD4, and approximately 0.4% of memory CD8 clonotypes were shared.

Using the deep immunoSEQ assay, multiplex PCR amplified TCR CDR3 regions from genomic DNA. Extracted genomic DNA from each cell subset was distributed evenly across all wells of several immunoSEQ 96-well plates, and each plate was treated as a replicate. For sorted subsets, approximately 190 ng genomic DNA, equal to 25,000 to 35,000 T cell genomes, was loaded into each replicate PCR. Purified libraries were measured with a Qubit 3.0 fluorometer, size-checked on a Bioanalyzer 2100, and measured again with the KAPA Library Quantification kit. A separate single-read 150-cycle Illumina NextSeq 550 flow cell was used to sequence each immunoSEQ 96-well plate. Per the authors' processing: Because the immunoSEQ output included only junctional sequences and no quality scores, the filtering could not be the same as the filtering used for full-length reads. To assign V/J genes and CDR3, sequences were annotated using PyIR, a Python wrapper for IgBLAST v1.9, with IMGT germline references. Reads were removed for weak V/J assignments (E-value above 1e-6), missing CDR3, stop codons, out-of-frame junctions, or ambiguous translated residues. V3J clonotypes were defined by identical inferred V gene, J gene, and CDR3 amino acid sequence. The percentage overlap between two repertoires was calculated by dividing the number of shared unique clonotypes by the size of the smaller repertoire. Three approaches were used to assess repertoire richness: RTK rarefaction, the Chao1 estimator, and Recon v2.1 estimates of unobserved clonotypes. Generation probabilities were computed with OLGA for all TCRbeta clonotypes obtained by the gDNA method from a few donors. Here the immuneACCESS table is served through TCRdb, limited to in-frame sequences with V and J called. Missing clones are a known gap in these copies; in checked studies unresolved V genes cover under half, and the rest lacks a known reason. That table supplies the V and J calls and clone size; D and trimming were determined from the DNA. In this sample the table shows fewer than 800,000 clones, about 90% of which occur a single time. The ten largest clones take up 24% of the sample.

CDR1 and CDR2 (SGHDT, YYEEEE) derive from the germline V gene. V is trimmed back by 4 bases and J by 0 bases, and the junction contains 4 bases that no gene match accounts for. The CDR3 holds 16 amino acids from the cysteine to the phenylalanine. Only the CDR3 part of the read is kept: 48 bases, read in frame from the first base. The TCR was taken from a man aged 25 to 40 in good health. The chain links TRBV5-6 with TRBJ1-3; 10 junctional bases match TRBD1. The sample was naive CD8+ T cells sorted from blood. The cell subset or site tag for this specimen amounts to: CD45RA+CCR7+. The DNA sequence follows: TGTGCCAGCAGCGGGACAGGGGTAAGCTCTGGAAACACCATATATTTT. This codes for CASSGTGVSSGNTIYF.